These 3 T cell receptor beta chains originate from one sample sequenced in a study of T cells in Graves' hyperthyroidism and ophthalmopathy. The source material, RNA transcripts, was used to amplify TCR beta CDR3 regions. The study used the HTBI primer set for a first-round RT-PCR of the TCR CDR3. Each CDR3 protein is one row after TCRdb ran MiXCR on the multiplex PCR reads. The sample contains approximately 710,000 distinct CDR3 sequences, 17% of which appear only once. Sequencing input: blood. Every receptor here comes from a man aged 45-65 years with Graves' hyperthyroidism.

This clonotype has only a few counts. J is TRBJ1-1 and V is TRBV5-1; TRBD1 is a possible D gene (5 bases). Deletions cut 2 bases from V and 3 bases from J, with 11 bases between. The CDR3 contains 14 residues. Germline V gene sequence: CDR1 SGHRS, CDR2 YFSETQ. The CDR3 is CASSLGTTYTEAFF. CDR3 nucleotides: TGCGCCAGCAGCTTAGGGACCACATACACTGAAGCTTTCTTT.

The sample holds many counts of this clonotype. This rearrangement joins TRBV12-3 or TRBV12-4 to TRBJ2-1; D may be TRBD2 (6 bases). The CDR3 sequence is 15 residues long. Deletions cut 3 bases from V and 10 bases from J, with 19 bases between. Written as DNA, the CDR3 is TGTGCCAGCAGTTTCTCGGAGACTAGTGGCAGGGAGCAGTTCTTC. Protein sequence: CASSFSETSGREQFF.

V and J are TRBV20-1 and TRBJ2-4; TRBD2 aligns across 13 bases. This CDR3 spans 18 amino acids. Germline loops: CDR1 DFQATT, CDR2 SNEGSKA (reference sequence). V lost 6 bases and J lost 1; bases outside the gene matches: 12. CDR3 region: CSARLAGGSKAAKNIQYF. Here the CDR3 DNA reads TGCAGTGCCAGACTAGCGGGAGGCTCAAAAGCGGCCAAAAACATTCAGTACTTC.